The next 23 T cell receptor beta chains were all read from a single sample in a study of cytomegalovirus exposure and HLA in healthy donors. Primers: 60 Vbeta forward and 13 Jbeta reverse. Here immunoSEQ multiplex PCR was the method, and the copy in TCRdb shows in-frame clones only, minus some. The table has about 240,000 clones, about 81% seen once; the top ten hold 5% to 6.5%. The sequenced sample consisted of PBMCs. The origin of the receptors is a middle-aged woman in good health and CMV-seropositive.

The chain links TRBV25-1 to TRBJ2-7; the match to TRBD2 covers 7 bases. The CDR3 runs to 15 residues. Losses at the gene ends were 0 bases for V and 1 base for J; bases not matched to a gene: 3. Germline-derived CDR1 and CDR2 are MGHDK and SYGVNS. CDR3 sequence (DNA): TGTGCCAGCAGTGAATACAGCGGGGTATCCTACGAGCAGTACTTC. This translates into CASSEYSGVSYEQYF.

The chain is built from TRBV7-9 and TRBJ1-4; maybe TRBD1 (6 bases). Germline CDR1 is SEHNR and CDR2 is FQNEAQ (reference sequence). The CDR3 is 15 amino acids. The V end was cut by 2 bases, the J end by 2 bases, with 9 bases between. Written as DNA, the CDR3 is TGTGCCAGCAGCTTAAGGGGGTTTACTAATGAAAAACTGTTTTTT. Protein product: CASSLRGFTNEKLFF.

The chain employs TRBV7-9 and TRBJ2-3; 9 bases line up with TRBD2. Germline loops: CDR1 SEHNR, CDR2 FQNEAQ (reference sequence). V was pared by 11 bases and J by 2 bases, with 5 bases of the junction left unmatched. CDR3 length equals 13 residues. CDR3 region: CAGGRGTTDTQYF. CDR3 in DNA: TGTGCCGGCGGGAGGGGGACCACAGATACGCAGTATTTT.

V is TRBV9 and J is TRBJ1-4, with no clear D. Germline CDR1 and CDR2: SGDLS and YYNGEE. The length of the CDR3 is 15 residues. V shed 3 bases and J shed 8 bases, with 17 bases lying between them. The CDR3 nucleotides read TGTGCCAGCAGCGAGCGGTCAGAAGAAGGGGAAAAACTGTTTTTT. Amino acids: CASSERSEEGEKLFF.

This clone was recorded a few times. This rearrangement joins TRBV5-6 to TRBJ2-7, with TRBD1 matching over 7 bases. CDR1 SGHDT and CDR2 YYEEEE come from the germline V gene. CDR3 length equals 14 residues. The junction had 11 bases not matched to a gene; V was cut back by 4 bases and J by 7 bases. The CDR3 region has the DNA TGTGCCAGCAGCACTATGACAGGGTTAGGGGAGCAGTACTTC. Translated, it gives CASSTMTGLGEQYF.

This chain joins TRBV6-6 and TRBJ2-7; D is ambiguous. The CDR3 extends over 13 amino acids. Between the trimmed V and J ends, which lost 10 bases and 0 bases, there was a span of 13 bases. CDR1 is MNHNY, CDR2 SVGAGI, per germline (reference sequence). CDR3 residues: CAIAAVPSYEQYF. DNA of the CDR3: TGTGCCATTGCGGCGGTCCCCTCCTACGAGCAGTACTTC.

The gene calls are TRBV30 and TRBJ2-5; D gene uncertain. V was trimmed by 2 bases and J by 6 bases, leaving 10 bases between them. Germline CDR1 is GTSNPN and CDR2 is SVGIG (reference sequence). The CDR3 sequence is 12 residues long. The CDR3 loop is CAWSIGAKTQYF. DNA for the CDR3: TGTGCCTGGAGTATTGGAGCAAAGACCCAGTACTTC.

The gene calls are TRBV5-1 and TRBJ2-7; 13 nucleotides align to TRBD2. The CDR3 length is 15 residues. Germline V gene data show CDR1 as SGHRS and CDR2 as YFSETQ. With 7 bases clipped from V and 3 bases from J, the junction kept 7 bases outside the gene matches. The CDR3, as DNA: TGCGCCAGCCGGACTCGGACTAGCGGGAGCTACGAGCAGTACTTC. Its protein product is CASRTRTSGSYEQYF. Variable domain in full (rest from reference TRBV5-1 and TRBJ2-7): KAGVTQTPRYLIKTRGQQVTLSCSPISGHRSVSWYQQTPGQGLQFLFEYFSETQRNKGNFPGRFSGRQFSNSRSEMNVSTLELGDSALYLCASRTRTSGSYEQYFGPGTRLTVT.

The chain couples TRBV7-6 to TRBJ2-7; D unresolved. The CDR3 has 14 amino acids. CDR1 is SGHVS and CDR2 is FNYEAQ in the germline V gene. With 1 base removed from V and 1 base from J, the gap between germline ends came to 8 bases. The CDR3 protein is CASSLEDTSYEQYF. The CDR3 bases are TGTGCCAGCAGCTTAGAAGACACATCCTACGAGCAGTACTTC.

This chain connects TRBV5-1 to TRBJ2-2; 7 nucleotides line up with TRBD2. Trimming removed 1 base from V and 7 bases from J; junction bases left unmatched: 10. Looked up from germline, CDR1 is SGHRS and CDR2 is YFSETQ. CDR3 length equals 16 residues. The CDR3 DNA is TGCGCCAGCAGCTTGACTTTAGCGGGCTCAATCGGGGAGCTGTTTTTT. Amino acid sequence: CASSLTLAGSIGELFF.

This clone was counted only a few times. The chain carries TRBV5-1 and TRBJ1-6; D is unresolved. V lost 1 base to trimming and J lost 5 bases, with 10 bases between them. This CDR3 contains 15 residues. CDR1 and CDR2 from the germline V gene are SGHRS and YFSETQ. In DNA, the CDR3 is TGCGCCAGCAGCTTGTCGGGTGTCGATAATTCACCCCTCCACTTT. This sequence encodes CASSLSGVDNSPLHF.

The chain combines TRBV2 with TRBJ2-1; 10 nucleotides match TRBD2. Germline CDR1 SNHLY, CDR2 FYNNEI. V gave up 5 bases and J gave up 5 bases; unmatched junction bases: 12. This CDR3 is built from 17 residues. The CDR3 region is CASSPTSGVGSNNEQFF. The CDR3 coding sequence is TGTGCCAGCAGTCCCACTAGCGGGGTCGGCTCAAACAATGAGCAGTTCTTC.

On this clone: This CDR3 fails to terminate in the conserved phenylalanine or tryptophan, so it likely reflects a read error. The chain couples TRBV5-1 to TRBJ1-1; D possibly corresponds to TRBD1 (5 bases). Germline V gene sequence: CDR1 SGHRS, CDR2 YFSETQ. The CDR3 extends over 15 amino acids. Trimming removed 0 bases at V and 0 bases at J, with 9 bases between. This CDR3 is CASSLVRGLNTEAFL. CDR3 bases: TGCGCCAGCAGCTTGGTTAGGGGTTTGAACACTGAAGCTTTCCTT.

The V call is TRBV7-6, the J call TRBJ2-3, with D maybe TRBD2 (5 bases). CDR3 length equals 14 residues. V was cut by 5 bases and J by 0 bases, with 9 bases left in between. Germline lookup yields CDR1 SGHVS and CDR2 FNYEAQ. CDR3 DNA: TGTGCCAGCAGCCGGGAAACTAGCACAGATACGCAGTATTTT. It yields the protein CASSRETSTDTQYF. The whole variable domain, filled in from reference TRBV7-6 and TRBJ2-3, reads GAGVSQSPRYKVTKRGQDVALRCDPISGHVSLYWYRQALGQGPEFLTYFNYEAQQDKSGLPNDRFSAERPEGSISTLTIQRTEQRDSAMYRCASSRETSTDTQYFGPGTRLTVL.

The chain uses TRBV6-4 and TRBJ2-5, with D unclear. Trimming removed 2 bases from V and 5 bases from J, with 9 bases in between. The CDR3 length is 13 residues. Germline CDR1 is MRHNA and CDR2 is SNTAGT. The CDR3 region has the DNA TGTGCCAGCAGTGACGGGTCGGGTGAGACCCAGTACTTC. It encodes CASSDGSGETQYF.

V usage is TRBV6-5 and J usage is TRBJ2-2, with no clear D. With 6 bases removed from V and 3 bases from J, the gap between germline ends came to 5 bases. CDR1 MNHEY and CDR2 SVGAGI come from the germline V gene. This CDR3 has 12 residues. CDR3 nucleotides: TGTGCCAGCAGCCTATACACCGGGGAGCTGTTTTTT. This encodes CASSLYTGELFF.

The genes are TRBV7-2 and TRBJ1-2, with a weak D call TRBD1 (6 bases). The germline gives CDR1 SGHTA, CDR2 FQGNSA. The V end lost 5 bases, the J end lost 8 bases, and 15 bases lay between the germline ends. This CDR3 region has 13 residues. This chain's CDR3 is CASSPTGQFGYTF. CDR3 DNA sequence: TGTGCCAGCAGCCCGACCGGACAGTTCGGCTACACCTTC.

The chain combines TRBV19 with TRBJ2-4, with D hard to call. Germline loops: CDR1 LNHDA, CDR2 SQIVND (reference sequence). The CDR3 sequence is 12 residues long. V lost 6 bases and J lost 5, with 8 bases in between. The CDR3 DNA sequence: TGTGCCAGTAGCGCGGCGGAAAACATTCAGTACTTC. Translation gives CASSAAENIQYF.

The V call is TRBV29-1, the J call TRBJ2-6; D uncertain. V lost 7 bases to trimming and J lost 2 bases, with 15 bases between them. Looked up from germline, CDR1 is SQVTM and CDR2 is ANQGSEA. This CDR3 region has 15 residues. The CDR3 here is CSAREPLTGANVLTF. The DNA of the CDR3 is TGCAGCGCCCGAGAACCCCTTACTGGGGCCAACGTCCTGACTTTC.

The genes are TRBV10-1 and TRBJ1-1; D may be TRBD1 (5 bases). V gave up 4 bases and J gave up 3 bases, with 9 bases separating them. In germline, CDR1 is WNHNN, CDR2 SYGVQD (reference sequence). This CDR3 comprises 13 residues. The CDR3 DNA reads as TGCGCCAGCAGTGGGGGCATCGACACTGAAGCTTTCTTT. Translated: CASSGGIDTEAFF.

The rearrangement links TRBV2 to TRBJ2-5, with 7 bases matching TRBD1. The V gene's germline CDR1 is SNHLY and CDR2 FYNNEI. The CDR3 is made up of 13 amino acids. With 7 bases clipped from V and 3 bases from J, the junction kept 5 bases outside the gene matches. CDR3 sequence: CASMRGQEETQYF. The CDR3 DNA follows: TGTGCCAGCATGAGAGGACAGGAAGAGACCCAGTACTTC. Looking up the rest from reference TRBV2 and TRBJ2-5 gives the full variable domain: EPEVTQTPSHQVTQMGQEVILRCVPISNHLYFYWYRQILGQKVEFLVSFYNNEISEKSEIFDDQFSVERPDGSNFTLKIRSTKLEDSAMYFCASMRGQEETQYFGPGTRLLVL.

V is TRBV7-2 and J is TRBJ1-5, with D hard to call. Trimming cost V 5 bases and J 0 bases, with 5 bases left between them. CDR3 length: 13 amino acids. Germline CDR1 is SGHTA and CDR2 is FQGNSA. CDR3 residues: CASSLNSNQPQHF. The CDR3 nucleotides are TGTGCCAGCAGCCTTAATAGCAATCAGCCCCAGCATTTT.

The CDR3 DNA reads as TGTGCCAGCAGCTTAGCGGATTCGCGGGGGGCGCATGAGCAGTTCTTC. Its translation: CASSLADSRGAHEQFF. The rearrangement uses TRBV7-6 and TRBJ2-1; 8 nucleotides match TRBD2. With V trimmed by 0 bases and J by 8 bases, 9 bases remained unmatched. Germline V CDR1 and CDR2: SGHVS, FNYEAQ. This CDR3 is 16 amino acids long.